This TCR beta chain was profiled in a study of PD-1 blockade in classical Hodgkin lymphoma. On this clone: Its antigen is not known.

The table came from immunoSEQ multiplex PCR; TCRdb's copy has only in-frame clones and leaves some out. The sample includes 98,000 or so clones, 80% to 90% seen only once; the top ten take 15% to 20%. Relapse was seen in all patients after autologous stem cell transplantation, and brentuximab vedotin exposure was variable. The best responses consisted of complete response, partial response or progressive disease. Study results and caveats: Nivolumab starters within 1 year of ASCT were excluded.

Per germline, CDR1 SGHVS and CDR2 FNYEAQ. This CDR3 is 19 amino acids long. V dropped 5 bases and J dropped 2 bases, with 26 bases sitting between them. The source is a human donor with classical Hodgkin lymphoma. The sequenced sample was peripheral blood mononuclear cells (PBMCs), obtained before the second cycle of nivolumab. This rearrangement joins TRBV7-6 to TRBJ2-3; the D gene is possibly TRBD1 (6 bases). The CDR3 sequence is CASSLQGSGAQTYTDTQYF. The DNA for the CDR3 is TGTGCCAGCAGCCTCCAGGGCTCAGGGGCCCAAACCTACACAGATACGCAGTATTTT.